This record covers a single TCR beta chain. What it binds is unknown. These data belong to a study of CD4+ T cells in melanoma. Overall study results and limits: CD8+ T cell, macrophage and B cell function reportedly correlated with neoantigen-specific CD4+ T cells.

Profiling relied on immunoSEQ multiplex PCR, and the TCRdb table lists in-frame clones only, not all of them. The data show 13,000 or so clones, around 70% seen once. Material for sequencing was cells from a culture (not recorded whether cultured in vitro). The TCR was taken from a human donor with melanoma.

The CDR3 sequence: CASSRAWIQYF. In nucleotides, the CDR3 is TGCGCCAGCAGCCGGGCTTGGATCCAGTACTTC. The chain is built from TRBV5-1 and TRBJ2-5; D remains ambiguous. The V end was cut by 4 bases, the J end by 10 bases, with 11 bases between. The CDR3 consists of 11 residues. Germline values: CDR1 SGHRS, CDR2 YFSETQ.